This record concerns one T cell receptor (beta chain) sequence. This entry comes from a study of blood T cell repertoires in COVID-19. Whole-study context: From the United States, Italy and Spain came samples of acute and convalescent COVID-19. The cDNA or gDNA used as material had been derived from T cells, B-cell-depleted T cells, or PBMCs.

V was shortened by 2 bases and J by 6 bases, with 13 bases between the two germline ends. CDR1 is SGHDT, CDR2 YYEEEE, per germline. The CDR3 is made up of 14 amino acids. Original methodology: Scientists estimated how many nucleated cells there were by amplifying reference gene primers. Clones were sequenced by immunoSEQ multiplex PCR, and TCRdb holds only the in-frame ones, with some missing. V and J calls and clone size are copied from that table; D and trimming were computed from the DNA. The data contain approximately 80,000 clones, 82% of them singletons. The receptor comes from a human donor in a cohort sampled during active COVID-19. Sequenced: peripheral blood. This chain joins TRBV5-6 and TRBJ2-3; D gene ambiguous. CDR3 region: CASSFYSSSDTQYF. CDR3 in DNA: TGTGCCAGCAGCTTCTACTCTAGTTCGGATACGCAGTATTTT.